This entry lists 9 T cell receptor beta chains sequenced from one sample in a study of human T cells and chemical hapten exposure. The sample's time point: patch test 3, about 24 weeks after DPC sensitization. Treatment in this sample: therapeutic diphenylcyclopropenone sensitization with weekly scalp DPC. TCRdb re-called the RACE reads with MiXCR, one entry per CDR3 protein. In the table there are 82,000 or so distinct CDR3 sequences, around 13% of which are singletons. The source material was whole blood, sampled in connection with sensitization to the hapten diphenylcyclopropenone (DPC). The receptors originated from a woman in her 50s with alopecia areata. Some clones in this sample may be carry-over from other donors' samples.

The sample holds many counts of this clonotype. Here the CDR3 DNA reads TGTGCCAGCAGTTCCCCCGGGACAGGGAAAGAGACCCAGTACTTC. It specifies CASSSPGTGKETQYF. V gene TRBV28 combines with J gene TRBJ2-5; 9 nucleotides match TRBD1. V lost 4 bases, J lost 3 bases, and 6 bases stayed unmatched. The CDR3 sequence is 15 residues long. The germline V gene has CDR1 MDHEN and CDR2 SYDVKM.

This clonotype was detected ten times or more. V usage is TRBV7-6 and J usage is TRBJ2-1, with 11 bases lining up with TRBD2. After removal of 2 bases from V and 2 bases from J, the junction contained 8 bases not matched to a gene. The germline V gene has CDR1 SGHVS and CDR2 FNYEAQ. The CDR3 loop spans 18 amino acids. CDR3 loop: CASSLLLAGELAYNEQFF. The CDR3 nucleotides are TGTGCCAGCAGCTTACTACTAGCGGGAGAGTTAGCCTACAATGAGCAGTTCTTC.

This clonotype came up a few times. This chain connects TRBV2 to TRBJ1-1, with 9 nucleotides matching TRBD1. CDR1 is SNHLY and CDR2 is FYNNEI in the germline V gene. CDR3 length: 15 amino acids. With 6 bases clipped from V and 4 bases from J, the junction kept 9 bases outside the gene matches. CDR3 amino acids: CASRTGTGYSTEAFF. The CDR3 bases are TGTGCCAGCAGGACCGGGACAGGGTATAGCACTGAAGCTTTCTTT. Using reference TRBV2 and TRBJ1-1 for the parts outside the CDR3, the full variable domain is EPEVTQTPSHQVTQMGQEVILRCVPISNHLYFYWYRQILGQKVEFLVSFYNNEISEKSEIFDDQFSVERPDGSNFTLKIRSTKLEDSAMYFCASRTGTGYSTEAFFGQGTRLTVV.

This clonotype turned up a few times. The chain couples TRBV7-2 to TRBJ2-3, with TRBD2 matching 14 bases. Unmatched junction bases numbered 10, after V lost 3 bases and J lost 2 bases. The germline gives CDR1 SGHTA, CDR2 FQGNSA. The CDR3 contains 19 residues. The CDR3 nucleotides are TGTGCCAGCAGCTTTACCGGGACTAGCGGGAGTCGAGTCACAGATACGCAGTATTTT. As protein: CASSFTGTSGSRVTDTQYF.

This clonotype came up many times. The chain carries TRBV29-1 and TRBJ2-2; weak D call: TRBD1 (6 bases). This CDR3 is built from 14 residues. V lost 6 bases and J 4 bases, leaving 15 bases between the germline ends. Germline CDR1 SQVTM, CDR2 ANQGSEA. The CDR3 coding sequence is TGCAGCGTCGCTCAGGGGTCGGGCACCGGGGAGCTGTTTTTT. As protein: CSVAQGSGTGELFF.

This clonotype was found a few times. The V call is TRBV21-1, the J call TRBJ2-3; no check of the table's D call, TRBD2, against the DNA was made. TRBV21-1 corresponds to a pseudogene. The CDR3 totals 17 residues. In nucleotides, the CDR3 is TGTGCCAGCAGCAAAGTAGTAGATAGCGGGAGTTCAGATACGCAGTATTTT. Encoded protein: CASSKVVDSGSSDTQYF.

This clonotype was detected a few times. V and J are TRBV5-4 and TRBJ2-5; 12 bases are a match to TRBD2. The CDR3 totals 16 residues. The germline V gene has CDR1 SGHNT and CDR2 YYREEE (reference sequence). The V segment lost 1 base and the J segment 7 bases; nucleotides outside the gene matches: 8. The CDR3 nucleotides read TGTGCCAGCAGCTTGCTCCTAGCGGGAGGGCCGGGGACCCAGTACTTC. This translates into CASSLLLAGGPGTQYF.

V and J are TRBV7-6 and TRBJ1-1; D is unresolved. In germline, CDR1 is SGHVS, CDR2 FNYEAQ. This CDR3 is 14 amino acids long. V shed 4 bases and J shed 0 bases, with 9 bases lying between them. CDR3 region: CASSSSGLNTEAFF. The CDR3 region has the DNA TGTGCCAGCAGCTCCTCAGGATTGAACACTGAAGCTTTCTTT.

There are a few counts of this clonotype. The chain couples TRBV11-2 to TRBJ2-3; D assignment may be TRBD1 or TRBD2 (5 bases each). Germline V CDR1 and CDR2: SGHAT, FQNNGV. The ends were cut back, 5 bases at V and 5 bases at J, with 17 bases in the middle. This CDR3 region has 15 residues. The CDR3: CASSPGTIAGDTQYF. CDR3 DNA sequence: TGTGCCAGCAGCCCCGGGACCATAGCTGGAGATACGCAGTATTTT.